Sequencing of this TCR beta chain was carried out in a study of early stage breast cancer tumors (dated by TCRdb to 2016 to 2017). About the full investigation: Of the 16 invasive breast tumors, approximately 11 were found to be estrogen receptor-positive, progesterone receptor-positive and HER2-negative. About 65% of the 12 ER+/PR+/HER2- tumors were invasive ductal carcinomas, while the other four were invasive lobular carcinomas. On average, each sample got roughly 9.7-fold read coverage. A total of 2.5 million to 3 million templates, representing some 1,000,000 unique clonotypes, were detected across all samples.

Dicing about 17-50 mg of tumor tissue typically gave a DNA yield of more than 2.5 ug. The study profiled bulk TCR beta-chain repertoires in matched peripheral blood, tumor and adjacent normal breast tissue taken from approximately 15 patients with early-stage breast cancer. Once resection was done, tumor tissue identified by eye was cut out and put into prechilled RNAlater. Using a TissueLyser II, roughly 17-55 mg of tumor tissue was diced and homogenized in RLTplus buffer with beta-mercaptoethanol and antifoaming agent. Genomic DNA was extracted with the Qiagen AllPrep DNA/RNA Mini kit. Two independent genomic DNA replicates were amplified for each sample, with around 0.5 ug used for blood and approximately 1.5 ug for tumor or normal breast. TCRB sequencing of genomic DNA was carried out with the ImmunoSeq Intro kit according to the manufacturer's instructions. For absolute quantification, the approximately 32-cycle multiplex PCR included proprietary primers along with spike-in control sequences. An 87-bp fragment spanning the CDR3 and flanking V and J genes was sequenced with single-end 150-bp reads. Seven samples, each with two replicates, were multiplexed per lane of an Illumina MiSeq using version 3.0 chemistry. On the authors' methods: The vendor's proprietary pipeline processed the raw data and merged both replicates into a single result for each sample. To define clonotypes, the study grouped productive rearrangements that shared the V-gene family, CDR3 amino acid sequence and J-gene segment. Clonality was computed as 1 minus the normalized Shannon entropy (Pielou evenness) of TCRB abundances. To estimate T cell density, the total number of templates was divided by the number of input cells, which was inferred from the amount of DNA input. Recon, run with its default parameters, was used to estimate overall repertoire diversity and clonality. A clonotype counted as tumor-enriched if its abundance in tumor exceeded 0.1% and was at least 32-fold higher than its abundance in normal breast. In TCRdb, the immuneACCESS table is reduced to in-frame sequences with V and J assigned. These tables do not hold every clone; where another copy was compared, an unresolved V gene accounts for under half, and the others remain unexplained. The DNA was the basis for D and trimming; V, J and clone size are from that table. Here the sample has about 28,000 clones; roughly three fifths occur a single time. More than 8% of the sample is taken by the ten largest.

Summary of the overall study and its limitations: The small cohort size prevented analysis by tumor subtype. Compared with adjacent normal breast tissue, tumors had higher clonality and roughly 2.5-fold greater T cell density. Bulk genomic DNA sequencing of unsorted cells missed chain pairing and functional markers such as CD4, CD8 and FOXP3. Enriched TCRB sequences shared across patients were found to be mostly commonly generated sequences that were unlikely to play an important role in the tumor microenvironment. Repertoires from blood and normal breast were more alike than repertoires from blood and tumor, and in about 90% of the 16 patients, comparing each tissue with blood separated tumor from normal.

This clone is labeled medium-sized (0.01 to 0.1%). The specificity of this receptor is unknown. Per-base quality was not reported, and no clone a single base away is much larger than it. The TCR sequence derives from a person aged 45-60 years with breast cancer. Sequenced: breast tumor tissue.

The CDR3 protein is CASSSHLIMNTEAFF. The DNA sequence is as follows: TGTGCCAGCAGCTCCCACTTGATTATGAACACTGAAGCTTTCTTT. The chain couples TRBV11-1 to TRBJ1-1, with the identity of the D gene unclear. Spanning cysteine to phenylalanine, the CDR3 consists of 15 amino acids. CDR3 DNA only is kept here, 45 bases in frame from base 1. V sheds 4 bases and J sheds 0 bases, leaving 12 bases between their ends. The germline V gene (reference sequence) provides CDR1 SGHAT and CDR2 FQDESV.